This TCR beta chain was retrieved from a study of siplizumab effects on memory and regulatory T cells. The germline V gene encodes CDR1 SGHAT and CDR2 FQNNGV. V dropped 4 bases and J dropped 0 bases, with 15 bases sitting between them. The CDR3 is made up of 16 amino acids. Assays were performed on 10^5 or so TCR templates per sample. TCRdb's copy holds only in-frame clones and misses some; the assay was immunoSEQ multiplex PCR. The table lists approximately 40,000 clones, roughly nine tenths of them singletons. As for this clone: What it binds is not known.

Study-level points and caveats: Alloreactive sequences whose origin lay in unstimulated CD4+ memory cells were significantly reduced by siplizumab. To unstimulated subsets, only a minor fraction of alloreactive clones could be mapped.

The sequence was collected from a human donor in good health. This rearrangement joins TRBV11-2 to TRBJ1-2; D not certain. The sequencing sample was made of naive CD4+ T cells sorted from blood. The CDR3 loop reads CASSSPRPGANYGYTF. CDR3 nucleotide sequence: TGTGCCAGCAGCTCCCCCCGGCCTGGAGCTAACTATGGCTACACCTTC.